These T cell receptor beta chains were read from a single sample in a study of regulatory T cells in long-lasting Graves disease. TCRdb independently ran MiXCR on the multiplex PCR reads; one entry per CDR3 protein. Here the sample spans approximately 390,000 distinct CDR3 sequences, 16% being singletons. This same sample was also taken into another study, of T cells in Graves' hyperthyroidism and ophthalmopathy.

Sample: peripheral blood mononuclear cells (PBMCs), taken at new diagnosis, from a patient treated with antithyroid drugs. The source of these receptors is a woman aged 18-35 years with Graves disease. CDR3s include the opening cysteine and the closing phenylalanine or tryptophan. D genes are given only for firm matches. Clone size appears in some rows only: once, few, many, or a class for an expanded clone.

v_gene	j_gene	abundance	len	d_gene	CDR3nt	CDR3aa
TRBV28	TRBJ1-4	few	13	NA	TGTGCCACCGGAAGCTCAACTAATGAAAAACTGTTTTTT	CATGSSTNEKLFF
TRBV11-2	TRBJ1-2	many	16	NA	TGTGCCAGCAGCTTAGGATACAGGACCCACTATGGCTACGACACCTTC	CASSLGYRTHYGYDTF
TRBV12-3/TRBV12-4	TRBJ1-1	many	10	NA	TGTGCCAGCAATGGGAGGGAAGCTTTCTTT	CASNGREAFF
TRBV20-1	TRBJ2-3	many	15	TRBD2	TGCAGTGCTAGGCCTAGCGGCTCCAGCACAGATACGCAGTATTTT	CSARPSGSSTDTQYF
TRBV2	TRBJ2-7	many	13	NA	TGTGCCAGCAGTGCACTGCGTATCTACGAGCAGTACTTC	CASSALRIYEQYF
TRBV6-5	TRBJ1-5	few	14	NA	TGTGCCAGCAGTTTGCCAGGGGTCCATCAGCCCCAGCATTTT	CASSLPGVHQPQHF
TRBV6-2/TRBV6-3	TRBJ2-1	many	10	NA	TGTGCCAGCTCTAGCCTCGGGCAGTTCTTC	CASSSLGQFF
TRBV6-2/TRBV6-3	TRBJ2-1	NA	13	NA	TGTGCCAGCACCCTAAGGGGGGTGAACGAGCAGTTCTTC	CASTLRGVNEQFF
TRBV7-3	TRBJ1-1	NA	17	TRBD1	TGTGCCAGCAGCTTCACAGGGGGAAAGGTTTGGGGGGATGAAGCTTTCTTT	CASSFTGGKVWGDEAFF
TRBV3-1	TRBJ2-7	many	15	NA	TGTGCCAGCAGCCAAGCGTACAGGGGACTGGGTGAGCAGTACTTC	CASSQAYRGLGEQYF
TRBV20-1	TRBJ1-5	NA	17	TRBD1	TGCAGTGCTTTCACCGGACAGGGTTCGGTCTACCGTCAGCCCCAGCATTTT	CSAFTGQGSVYRQPQHF
TRBV7-3	TRBJ2-1	NA	14	NA	TGTGCCAGCAGCCCCTACGGGGACTTCAATGAGCAGTTCTTC	CASSPYGDFNEQFF
TRBV29-1	TRBJ2-1	many	15	TRBD2	TGCAGCGTTGAAGATTATGGCGGGAGGAACAATGAGCAGTTCTTC	CSVEDYGGRNNEQFF
TRBV7-9	TRBJ2-7	many	14	NA	TGTGCCAGCAGCTTCCTTAGCGGACCCTACGAGCAGTACTTC	CASSFLSGPYEQYF
TRBV11-2	TRBJ2-2	many	15	NA	TGTGCCAGCAGCGCACCCGGGAGCCTCACCGGGGAGCTGTTTTTT	CASSAPGSLTGELFF
TRBV29-1	TRBJ2-7	many	15	TRBD2	TGCAGCGTTGATCGGAGTGACGGGAGGGCCAGCGAGCAGTACTTC	CSVDRSDGRASEQYF
TRBV28	TRBJ2-2	many	13	NA	TGTGCCAGCATTTCTTCGGGCACCGGGGAGCTGTTTTTT	CASISSGTGELFF
TRBV6-4	TRBJ2-6	few	17	NA	TGTGCCAGCAGTGACTCGGTATCAAGCTCTGGGGCCAACGTCCTGACTTTC	CASSDSVSSSGANVLTF
TRBV6-5	TRBJ1-5	NA	15	NA	TGTGCCAGCAGTTACTCGGGGGCCGGGAATCAGCCCCAGCATTTT	CASSYSGAGNQPQHF
TRBV29-1	TRBJ2-1	NA	14	TRBD2	TGCAGCGTTCCGAAGCGGGGGGTGTACAATGAGCAGTTCTTC	CSVPKRGVYNEQFF
TRBV20-1	TRBJ1-5	few	14	TRBD1	TGCAGTGCACAAACAGGGGCTAGCAATCAGCCCCAGCATTTT	CSAQTGASNQPQHF
TRBV20-1	TRBJ2-5	many	14	NA	TGCAGTGCTACACCCCCCGCGGTGCGGGAGACCCAGTACTTC	CSATPPAVRETQYF
TRBV9	TRBJ2-7	few	15	TRBD1	TGTGCCAGCAGCGTAGATTCAGGGGGTGCCTACGAGCAGTACTTC	CASSVDSGGAYEQYF
TRBV20-1	TRBJ1-5	few	14	NA	TGCAGTGCTAGAGAGGGGGCAGGGCATCAGCCCCAGCATTTT	CSAREGAGHQPQHF
TRBV11-2	TRBJ2-1	many	14	TRBD2	TGTGCCAGCAGCTGGGGGACTAGCGGGAGGGAGCAGTTCTTC	CASSWGTSGREQFF
TRBV20-1	TRBJ2-7	NA	15	TRBD2	TGCAGTGCTCGCGCCACGGTGGGAGGGCCCTACGAGCAGTACTTC	CSARATVGGPYEQYF
TRBV20-1	TRBJ2-1	NA	14	NA	TGCAGTGCCATAGCGCCTAGCTCCTACAATGGGCAGTTCTTC	CSAIAPSSYNGQFF
TRBV2	TRBJ2-7	many	16	TRBD1	TGTGCCAGCAGTGAAGCGTTAACAGGGGCTAAGGACGAGCAGTACTTC	CASSEALTGAKDEQYF
TRBV6-2/TRBV6-3	TRBJ1-1	NA	15	NA	TGTGCCAGCAGTTACGGGGGGGGGCAGGGCACTGAAGCTTTCTTT	CASSYGGGQGTEAFF
TRBV5-1	TRBJ2-3	many	15	TRBD2	TGCGCCAGCAGCCCATTTAGCGGGACCACAGATACGCAGTATTTT	CASSPFSGTTDTQYF
TRBV11-2	TRBJ2-2	many	16	NA	TGTGCCAGCAGCTTAGAAGGGGCAGGGTACACCGGGGAGCTGTTTTTT	CASSLEGAGYTGELFF
TRBV6-2/TRBV6-3	TRBJ2-1	many	14	NA	TGTGCCAGCAGACCCGTCGGACGGGGTAATGAGCAGTTCTTC	CASRPVGRGNEQFF
TRBV5-1	TRBJ1-2	many	17	TRBD1	TGCGCCAGCAGCCCCGCTACTATGGGACAGGGGGCTTTTGGCTACACCTTC	CASSPATMGQGAFGYTF
TRBV7-3	TRBJ2-1	NA	18	TRBD1	TGTGCCAGCAGCTCGCAGGGGGAAGATCCGGACGGGACAATTGAGCAGTTCTTC	CASSSQGEDPDGTIEQFF
TRBV3-1	TRBJ2-7	many	15	NA	TGTGCCAGCAGCCTCACCTTGAACAGAAGGTACGAGCAGTACTTC	CASSLTLNRRYEQYF
TRBV20-1	TRBJ1-1	NA	15	TRBD1	TGCAGTGCTAGAGGGAGACAGGGGCTCGGCACTGAAGCTTTCTTT	CSARGRQGLGTEAFF
TRBV7-3	TRBJ2-2	NA	19	TRBD2	TGTGCCAGCAGTCCCGGGACTAGCGGACCCCGGGGGAACACCGGGGAGCTGTTTTTT	CASSPGTSGPRGNTGELFF
TRBV5-1	TRBJ1-6	NA	15	NA	TGCGCCAGCAGCCCAAGCGGACAGCTTAATTCACCCCTCCACTTT	CASSPSGQLNSPLHF
TRBV6-1	TRBJ2-1	many	12	NA	TGTGCCAGCACTCAGGGGTACAATGAGCAGTTCTTC	CASTQGYNEQFF
TRBV25-1	TRBJ1-2	NA	16	NA	TGTACCAGCAGTGGAGTGGGCAGGGCCTCGGCGTATGGCTACACCTTC	CTSSGVGRASAYGYTF
TRBV27	TRBJ1-1	many	13	NA	TGTGCCAGCAGCTCCAGGACCGAATTGCCGGCTTTCTTT	CASSSRTELPAFF
TRBV6-2/TRBV6-3	TRBJ2-5	many	15	NA	TGTGCCAGCAGTGGGGGACCGACGAAACAAGAGACCCAGTACTTC	CASSGGPTKQETQYF
TRBV7-6	TRBJ2-1	many	16	TRBD2	TGTGCCAGCAGCTTACAGGCTAGCGGGGGGTACAATGAGCAGTTCTTC	CASSLQASGGYNEQFF
TRBV10-3	TRBJ2-1	few	15	NA	TGTGCCATCAGTGAGGGCAGGGGAGTGGACAATGAGCAGTTCTTC	CAISEGRGVDNEQFF
TRBV9	TRBJ2-1	few	13	NA	TGTGCCAGCAGCGTAGAAGGTTTTCGTGAGCAGTTCTTC	CASSVEGFREQFF
TRBV7-3	TRBJ2-2	once	14	NA	TGTGCCAGCAGCGTAAAGGTGAACACCGGGGAGCTGTTTTTT	CASSVKVNTGELFF
TRBV2	TRBJ1-2	many	14	TRBD1	TGTGCCAGCAGTGGAAGGGGGCAAGTCTATGGCTACACCTTC	CASSGRGQVYGYTF
TRBV6-5	TRBJ2-7	many	13	NA	TGTGCCAGCAGTTACTCGCCAAGCTACGAGCAGTACTTC	CASSYSPSYEQYF